This TCR beta chain came from a study of blood T cells in healthy people across ages (dated by TCRdb to between 2014 and 2016). About the investigation overall: In model experiments, template switching captured roughly one uniquely barcoded TCR beta cDNA molecule for every two T cells. To track age-related changes in TCR beta repertoire diversity, the study relied on deep sequencing normalized with unique cDNA molecular identifiers. The donors were split into four age groups: young (average about 16 years), middle-aged (over 35), aged (62) and long-lived (roughly 86). To avoid experimental bias, donors of different ages were spread randomly across the sequencing lanes. For two donors (one aged 18 to 29 and one aged 80 or older), the study analyzed two additional independent replicas of 1 million unique cDNA reads from the same blood draw.

The germline V end is reduced by 4 bases and the J end by 7 bases; junction bases left unmatched: 6. The germline V gene gives CDR1 as ENHRY and CDR2 as SYGVKD. Taken from cysteine to phenylalanine, the CDR3 has 16 residues. CDR3 DNA is the only sequence kept; it has 48 bases, read in frame from the first base. The full study reports these points: Estimates of total diversity based on one million sequenced T cells were regarded as lower bounds and as underestimates. As age increased, observed TCR beta diversity per million T cells dropped in a roughly linear way, and a significant reduction was already evident by age about 40. Because profiling used bulk unsorted PBMCs, naive and antigen-experienced compartments could not be compared conclusively. Donor CMV infection status was unknown, potentially confounding age-related changes in expanded clonotypes. There was a strong correlation between observed TCR beta diversity and the percentage of naive T cells measured by flow cytometry. Compared with the aged group, more naive CD4+ T cells, fewer expanded clones and increased TCR diversity were shown by the long-lived group, suggesting age selection.

Systemically healthy Caucasian individuals from Russia, approximately 39 in total and aged about 6 to 100 years, were included as donors. Around 10 milliliters of peripheral blood were drawn from each donor into EDTA-treated Vacutainer tubes. Ficoll-Paque density-gradient centrifugation was used to isolate PBMCs, with at least 6.5 million obtained per sample. Trizol reagent was used to extract total RNA from the PBMCs, yielding at least 6 micrograms per sample. For every donor, an aliquot of PBMCs went through flow cytometry to measure the percentages of naive CD45RAhigh/CD27high T cells. This clonotype was observed once. This clone's antigen is unknown. No base-level quality is on record; no much larger clone is a single base apart. A single read offers scant evidence. Receptors were amplified or captured by 5' RACE. Reads for this sample came from an Illumina HiSeq 2500. A second roughly 7 to 12 cycle PCR used a sample-barcoded 5' primer and a J-beta primer mix. Each TCR beta cDNA molecule received a unique molecular identifier from a template-switch 5' adaptor carrying 12 random nucleotides. At least 2.5 million CDR3-containing paired-end reads were obtained from each sample. The Mint cDNA synthesis kit, primed by a TRBC-specific oligonucleotide, was used to synthesize first-strand cDNA from all RNA. After uracil-DNA glycosylase treatment, a first 18-cycle PCR used universal primers M1SS and BC2_uni_R on all cDNA. In the authors' own workflow: For normalization, 1 million high-quality reads were randomly selected from each sample, with every read carrying a distinct molecular identifier. Instead of being binned into consensus sequences, reads that shared molecular identifiers were thrown out. MiTCR, run with a Q25 quality threshold and the strictest error-elimination algorithm, handled CDR3 identification, clonotype clustering and error correction. Lower-bound total TCR beta diversity was estimated with a nonparametric unseen species model using Euler transformation. In TCRdb, the public reads were trimmed at Q25 with fastp and aligned with MiXCR, with productive beta chains retained. Rows with a matching CDR3 protein are joined into one entry that keeps the most common DNA and genes. Clone size and V and J calls follow TCRdb, not the original study. The sample has roughly 720,000 distinct CDR3 sequences on record, roughly 50% of them singletons. The ten largest clones take up about 42% of the sample.

The sample comprised blood. The V and J segments used are TRBV10-3 and TRBJ2-1, with 14 bases aligning to TRBD2. This TCR was recovered from a man of 80 years or more in good health. The CDR3 sequence is CAISVGTSGRSNEQFF. The nucleotide sequence reads TGTGCCATCAGTGTCGGGACTAGCGGGAGATCAAATGAGCAGTTCTTC.